The next 20 T cell receptor beta chains were all read from a single sample in a study of human T cells and chemical hapten exposure. MiXCR was run by TCRdb on the RACE reads, yielding one entry per CDR3 protein. The profile shows fewer than 95,000 distinct CDR3 sequences, about 10% of them singletons. As for time point: patch test 1, 2 weeks after DPC sensitization. Sample treatment: therapeutic diphenylcyclopropenone sensitization with weekly scalp DPC. The starting material was whole blood, obtained in connection with sensitization to the hapten diphenylcyclopropenone (DPC). Source of these receptors: a man aged 35-49 years with alopecia areata. Some clones in this sample may be carry-over from other donors' samples.

The genes are TRBV30 and TRBJ1-6, with 7 bases matching TRBD1. The ends lost 3 bases at V and 9 bases at J; junction bases unmatched: 8. CDR1 and CDR2 from the germline V gene are GTSNPN and SVGIG (reference sequence). The CDR3 length is 14 residues. The CDR3 is CAWRRHTGASPLHF. The CDR3, as DNA: TGTGCCTGGAGGAGACATACAGGGGCTTCACCCCTCCACTTT.

The rearrangement uses TRBV27 and TRBJ2-3; maybe TRBD2 (5 bases). The CDR3 sequence is 16 residues long. From germline, CDR1 is MNHEY and CDR2 SMNVEV (reference sequence). The V end was cut by 5 bases, the J end by 8 bases, with 23 bases between. CDR3 loop: CASSPTRAGRGLTQYF. The DNA of the CDR3 is TGTGCCAGCAGTCCCACGCGGGCAGGACGGGGTCTTACGCAGTATTTT.

This clonotype was observed a handful of times. The chain joins TRBV11-2 to TRBJ2-7; D is unresolved. The germline V gene has CDR1 SGHAT and CDR2 FQNNGV. Trimming pared 1 base from V and 0 bases from J, leaving 10 bases between. The CDR3 extends over 15 amino acids. This CDR3 is CASSLGATSSYEQYV. The CDR3, as DNA: TGTGCCAGCAGCTTAGGGGCTACGAGCTCCTACGAGCAGTACGTC.

V and J are TRBV6-2 or TRBV6-3 and TRBJ2-1; 7 positions agree with TRBD2. J was trimmed by 5 bases and V by 6 bases; bases with no gene match: 10. The CDR3 has 15 residues. CDR1 is MNHEY, CDR2 SVGEGT, per germline. The CDR3 sequence is CASRPSGKWDNEQFF. CDR3 nucleotide sequence: TGTGCCAGCAGACCGAGCGGGAAATGGGACAATGAGCAGTTCTTC.

V and J are TRBV15 and TRBJ2-7; D is unclear. Germline V gene sequence: CDR1 LNHNV, CDR2 YYDKDF (reference sequence). Trimming removed 0 bases at V and 3 bases at J, with 9 bases between. This CDR3 is 14 amino acids long. This CDR3 is CATSRDSGNYEQYF. The CDR3, as DNA: TGTGCCACCAGCAGAGATTCAGGAAACTACGAGCAGTACTTC. The full variable domain, completed using reference TRBV15 and TRBJ2-7, is DAMVIQNPRYQVTQFGKPVTLSCSQTLNHNVMYWYQQKSSQAPKLLFHYYDKDFNNEADTPDNFQSRRPNTSFCFLDIRSPGLGDTAMYLCATSRDSGNYEQYFGPGTRLTVT.

This clonotype has only a few counts. The chain combines TRBV6-5 with TRBJ1-6; TRBD1 aligns across 8 bases. Looked up from germline, CDR1 is MNHEY and CDR2 is SVGAGI. J gave up 9 bases and V 2 bases, and 6 bases lay outside the gene matches. The CDR3 spans 15 residues. The CDR3, as DNA: TGTGCCAGCAGTTACGCGGGACAGGCGTCTTCACCCCTCCACTTT. Its protein product is CASSYAGQASSPLHF.

This clonotype showed up just a few times. This chain uses TRBV29-1 with TRBJ2-1, with 11 bases identical to TRBD2. The CDR3 runs 14 residues. Germline CDR1 and CDR2: SQVTM and ANQGSEA. The ends lost 7 bases at V and 4 bases at J; junction bases unmatched: 6. CDR3 residues: CSAVAGGTYNEQFF. The CDR3 nucleotides are TGCAGCGCTGTAGCGGGAGGGACTTACAATGAGCAGTTCTTC.

This clonotype showed up just a few times. As DNA, the CDR3 is TGTGCCAGCAGCCAAGATTTCGGGGACGCGAGTGAAAAACTGTTTTTT. It yields the protein CASSQDFGDASEKLFF. The rearrangement uses TRBV14 and TRBJ1-4; possibly TRBD1 for D (5 bases). This CDR3 has 16 residues. Trimming stripped 0 bases from V and 7 bases from J, with 15 bases between. Germline V gene data show CDR1 as SGHDN and CDR2 as FVKESK.

The chain combines TRBV18 with TRBJ2-7; D could derive from TRBD1 or TRBD2 (5 bases each). V lost 3 bases, J lost 2 bases, and 11 bases lay in between. The CDR3 runs to 14 residues. Germline V CDR1 and CDR2: KGHSH, LQKENI. This chain's CDR3 is CASSPRDGAYEQYV. In nucleotides, the CDR3 is TGTGCCAGCTCACCCAGGGACGGGGCCTACGAGCAGTACGTC.

This clonotype was picked up many times. V gene TRBV21-1 combines with J gene TRBJ2-7; TRBD2 is the table's D call, not checked against the DNA. TRBV21-1 is termed a pseudogene. CDR3 size: 12 residues. The CDR3 loop is CASSKGRYEQYV. In DNA form, the CDR3 reads TGTGCCAGCAGCAAGGGGAGGTACGAGCAGTACGTC.

This clonotype was found many times. The V gene is TRBV7-2, the J gene TRBJ2-2, with 7 bases lining up with TRBD2. CDR1 SGHTA and CDR2 FQGNSA come from the germline V gene. J was trimmed by 3 bases and V by 8 bases; bases with no gene match: 9. The CDR3 runs 15 residues. CDR3 coding DNA: TGTGCCAGCTCGTGGGTGGCGGGAGACACCGGGGAGCTGTTTTTT. Translating it yields CASSWVAGDTGELFF.

This clonotype was detected a few times. The chain uses TRBV7-2 and TRBJ2-5; possible D gene TRBD2, 5 bases. V lost 3 bases and J 6 bases, leaving 11 bases between the germline ends. There are 13 residues in the CDR3. Germline CDR1 reads SGHTA; CDR2 reads FQGNSA. The CDR3 protein is CASSLDFGQTQYF. The CDR3 DNA is TGTGCCAGCAGCTTGGACTTCGGGCAGACCCAGTACTTC.

Worth noting for this clonotype: One end of the junction does not line up with germline, which may come from a read error. The genes are TRBV28 and TRBJ1-2; 7 bases fit TRBD1. CDR1 is MDHEN and CDR2 is SYDVKM in the germline V gene. This CDR3 has 14 residues. In DNA form, the CDR3 reads TGTGCCAGCATCCACCCCGGGACAGACCGCCGCTACGCCTTC. This codes for CASIHPGTDRRYAF.

This clonotype was detected a few times. The chain has TRBV12-3 or TRBV12-4 and TRBJ1-5; D remains unclear. This CDR3 has 15 residues. Trimming took 6 bases from V and 4 from J, leaving 16 bases between them. The CDR3 spells CASSSNSGWNQPQHF. The CDR3 region has the DNA TGTGCCAGCAGCTCCAATAGCGGATGGAATCAGCCCCAGCATTTT.

At least ten counts were recorded for this clonotype. The CDR3: CASMALAGGPGNEQYV. CDR3 DNA: TGTGCCAGCATGGCACTAGCGGGAGGGCCTGGGAACGAGCAGTACGTC. V gene TRBV6-1 combines with J gene TRBJ2-7; the match to TRBD2 covers 13 bases. V gave up 7 bases and J gave up 5 bases; unmatched junction bases: 11. The CDR3 length is 16 residues. From germline, CDR1 is MNHNS and CDR2 SASEGT.

This clonotype has at least ten counts. The chain employs TRBV28 and TRBJ2-1, with 13 positions matching TRBD2. Looked up from germline, CDR1 is MDHEN and CDR2 is SYDVKM. V dropped 6 bases and J dropped 8; count of bases not matched to a gene: 4. This CDR3 comprises 14 residues. CDR3 residues: CASSRLAGGYEQFF. Here the CDR3 DNA reads TGTGCCAGCAGCCGACTAGCGGGAGGATATGAGCAGTTCTTC.

This clonotype was found many times. This chain joins TRBV20-1 and TRBJ2-5; tentatively, D is TRBD2 (5 bases). CDR3 length: 12 amino acids. The ends were cut back, 4 bases at V and 6 bases at J, with 12 bases in the middle. Germline values: CDR1 DFQATT, CDR2 SNEGSKA (reference sequence). The CDR3 DNA reads as TGCAGTGCTATAGACGAGGGTCAGACCCAGTACTTC. Its translation: CSAIDEGQTQYF.

V usage is TRBV30 and J usage is TRBJ2-3; D unresolved. Germline loops: CDR1 GTSNPN, CDR2 SVGIG (reference sequence). V lost 4 bases to trimming and J lost 2 bases, with 16 bases between them. The CDR3 runs 15 residues. The CDR3 reads CAWTTAITNTDTQYF. The CDR3 DNA reads as TGTGCCTGGACAACCGCAATTACGAACACAGATACGCAGTATTTT.

There are many counts of this clonotype. The chain has TRBV6-5 and TRBJ2-3; 9 bases align to TRBD2. CDR3 length: 16 amino acids. The V and J ends lost 0 bases and 2 bases, in that order; junction bases with no gene match: 3. Germline V gene sequence: CDR1 MNHEY, CDR2 SVGAGI. Here the CDR3 reads CASSYSGGRDTDTQYF. Written as DNA, the CDR3 is TGTGCCAGCAGTTACTCAGGCGGGAGGGACACAGATACGCAGTATTTT.

This clonotype has more than one count but fewer than ten. This sequence joins TRBV24-1 and TRBJ2-5; 7 bases align to TRBD1. Germline assignment: CDR1 KGHDR and CDR2 SFDVKD. The CDR3 contains 15 residues. With 4 bases clipped from V and 3 bases from J, the junction kept 7 bases outside the gene matches. Here the CDR3 reads CATSDPGQVKETQYF. The CDR3 bases are TGTGCCACCAGTGACCCCGGACAGGTGAAAGAGACCCAGTACTTC.